Listed here are 10 T cell receptor beta chains from one sample, sequenced in a study of T cell repertoires in cytomegalovirus infection. Each CDR3 protein is one row after TCRdb ran MiXCR on the reads. The sample holds 150,000 to 200,000 distinct CDR3 sequences; 14% are singletons and the top ten take 25% to 30%. Specimen: PBMCs. The receptors shown here come from a human donor in good health (CMV status not recorded). Some clones in this sample may be carry-over from other donors' samples.

About this clonotype: One base away lies a much larger clone, so this may be a sequencing read error. The rearrangement uses TRBV20-1 and TRBJ2-3, with 8 bases fitting TRBD2. CDR1 DFQATT and CDR2 SNEGSKA come from the germline V gene (reference sequence). This CDR3 is built from 15 residues. The CDR3 sequence is CSAGEGSGVTDTQYF. For the CDR3, the DNA is TGCAGTGCTGGAGAGGGTAGCGGGGTCACAGATACGCAGTATTTT.

This clonotype showed up many times. The rearrangement joins TRBV7-2 to TRBJ2-3, with unresolved D. Per germline, CDR1 SGHTA and CDR2 FQGNSA. V was trimmed by 5 bases and J by 1 base, leaving 4 bases between them. CDR3 length: 12 amino acids. Here the CDR3 DNA reads TGTGCCAGCAGCACGCGCACAGATACGCAGTATTTT. Protein: CASSTRTDTQYF.

The chain carries TRBV12-3 or TRBV12-4 and TRBJ2-3, with 7 bases lining up with TRBD2. V dropped 10 bases and J dropped 2; count of bases not matched to a gene: 6. CDR3 size: 13 residues. The CDR3 loop reads CATAGVLTDTQYF. The CDR3 DNA follows: TGTGCCACCGCGGGAGTCCTCACAGATACGCAGTATTTT.

This clonotype came up many times. The chain carries TRBV5-1 and TRBJ2-6, with D possibly matching TRBD1 (6 bases). There are 15 residues in the CDR3. Germline V gene sequence: CDR1 SGHRS, CDR2 YFSETQ. The V gene lost 0 bases and the J gene lost 14 bases, with 18 bases spanning the gap. CDR3 bases: TGCGCCAGCAGCTTGGATCTAGGACAGCCCAGCATCCTGACTTTC. Encoded protein: CASSLDLGQPSILTF.

The CDR3 here is CASSPPGGESQETQYF. The CDR3 nucleotides are TGTGCCAGCAGTCCCCCTGGCGGGGAAAGCCAAGAGACCCAGTACTTC. The V gene is TRBV12-3 or TRBV12-4, the J gene TRBJ2-5; D might be TRBD2 (6 bases). CDR3 length: 16 amino acids. V was cut by 5 bases and J by 1 base, with 17 bases left in between.

This chain joins TRBV29-1 and TRBJ1-2; 8 bases line up with TRBD1. The CDR3 spans 13 residues. The germline CDR1 and CDR2 sequences are SQVTM and ANQGSEA. The V and J ends lost 4 bases and 7 bases, in that order; junction bases with no gene match: 8. The chain's CDR3 is CSVVPQGAGGYTF. CDR3 nucleotide sequence: TGCAGCGTTGTCCCGCAGGGGGCTGGTGGCTACACCTTC.

This clonotype came up many times. The chain couples TRBV7-9 to TRBJ1-5; D remains ambiguous. V was clipped by 5 bases and J by 4 bases, with 9 bases between them. The CDR3 has 13 amino acids. Germline-derived CDR1 and CDR2 are SEHNR and FQNEAQ (reference sequence). DNA for the CDR3: TGTGCCAGCAGCATGAAGGTTAATCAGCCCCAGCATTTT. Amino acids: CASSMKVNQPQHF.

Only a few counts were recorded for this clonotype. The genes are TRBV27 and TRBJ2-4; D may be TRBD2 (6 bases). From germline, CDR1 is MNHEY and CDR2 SMNVEV (reference sequence). Trimming removed 6 bases at V and 1 base at J, with 13 bases between. The CDR3 has 15 amino acids. The CDR3 DNA follows: TGTGCCAGCAGGGATGGGGGGTGGGCCAAAAACATTCAGTACTTC. It codes for CASRDGGWAKNIQYF.

This clonotype has a handful of counts. V gene TRBV12-3 or TRBV12-4 combines with J gene TRBJ2-7; 7 positions match TRBD2. V trimming: 7 bases; J trimming: 4 bases; junction bases outside the gene matches: 10. The CDR3 runs 14 residues. The CDR3, as DNA: TGTGCCAGCACCCCGACCGGGACTACTTACGAGCAGTACTTC. It encodes CASTPTGTTYEQYF.

Many counts were recorded for this clonotype. The genes are TRBV11-2 and TRBJ2-1, with a weak D call TRBD2 (5 bases). Between the trimmed V and J ends, which lost 5 bases and 7 bases, there was a span of 18 bases. The CDR3 is made up of 15 amino acids. Germline assignment: CDR1 SGHAT and CDR2 FQNNGV. CDR3 region: CASSPLSGSLNEQFF. The CDR3 nucleotides read TGTGCCAGCAGCCCCCTAAGCGGTAGCTTGAATGAGCAGTTCTTC.